This paragraph covers one TCR beta chain sequence. Only one count was recorded for this clone. The antigen it recognizes is unknown. No much larger clone exists at a distance of one base, and base qualities are not known. The data were taken from a study of blood T cell repertoires in COVID-19 (dated by TCRdb to the early 2020s). Study-wide context: Samples from collaborators originated in the United States, Italy and Spain and spanned both the acute and convalescent phases of COVID-19. The prospective study material was composed of cDNA or gDNA derived from T cells, B-cell-depleted T cells, or PBMCs. The dataset comprised deeply sampled blood TCRbeta repertoires from subjects exposed to, actively infected with, or recovered from COVID-19. A freely available public database, intended as a resource for researchers studying the immune response to SARS-CoV-2, is where the repertoires were released. Samples came from the ongoing ImmuneRACE study (first 160 participants) plus 1,254 subjects from 6 global collaborators. A de-identified subject ID, COVID-19 status, age in years and sex were almost always included in the sample metadata. Where available, HLA class I and class II types were obtained from metadata supplied by the sample provider rather than from assay-based typing.

One collaborating source in Seattle enrolled patients during active infection and followed them longitudinally through the course of disease. The collaborating institutions used their own protocols to collect whole blood in K2EDTA tubes. For TCRbeta analysis, collaborators shipped samples in one of three forms: frozen whole blood, isolated PBMCs, or DNA extracted from either of those sample types. CDR1 and CDR2, looked up from the germline V gene (reference sequence), are LGHDT and YNNKEL. Reading from cysteine to phenylalanine, the CDR3 counts 13 amino acids. Left in the record is the CDR3 DNA by itself, 39 bases read in frame from the first base. V has 9 bases trimmed and J has 4 bases trimmed; junction bases matching no gene number 7. Broad study findings and their caveats: How much clinical and demographic metadata was included differed by source and by participant, and the metadata was provided uncurated.

The immunoSEQ Assay, a bias-controlled multiplex PCR, was used to amplify TCRbeta CDR3 regions from genomic DNA. Per the source publication's procedure: The number of nucleated cells in each sample was estimated from the amplification of reference gene primers within the assay. To quantify the absolute abundance of each unique TCRbeta CDR3 rearrangement, sequence reads were collapsed and filtered. Productive Simpson clonality was computed per sample as the square root of Simpson's diversity index over productive rearrangements. As stored in TCRdb, this immuneACCESS dataset retains in-frame rearrangements with V and J assigned. A fraction of the clones does not appear; measured against another copy, unresolved V genes explain less than half of the discrepancy, and the remainder lacks a known reason. That table supplies the V and J calls and clone size; D and trimming were determined from the DNA. This sample lists around 140,000 clones; 80% to 90% were detected once. 13% of the sample rests with the top ten.

The sequence links TRBV3-1 (or the pseudogene TRBV3-2) to TRBJ2-5, with 8 bases matching TRBD2. Sequenced: peripheral blood. The clonotype originates from a man between 18 and 29 years old with COVID-19, enrolled during active disease. CDR3 reads: CASLAGVGETQYF. The DNA sequence is TGTGCCAGTCTAGCGGGTGTGGGAGAGACCCAGTACTTC.